This TCR beta chain is from a study of T-cell memory formation after mild COVID-19. 5'RACE primed from the constant segment yielded TCR alpha and TCR beta cDNA libraries bearing sample barcodes and UMIs. TCRdb reprocessed the 5' RACE reads with MiXCR, giving one entry per CDR3 protein. Of about 400,000 distinct CDR3 sequences in the sample, about 24% were seen once. V was pared by 5 bases and J by 2 bases, with 9 bases between. The germline gives CDR1 LNHDA, CDR2 SQIVND (reference sequence). The CDR3 has 13 residues. Whole-study findings and limits: Cross-reactive memory seemingly joined, as some responding clones were found in pre-infection memory. Clones that contracted from day 15 to 85 had balanced CD4/CD8; later expanders were CD4+ biased. Shrinking CD4+ clones resided mostly in CM and EM, and CD8+ ones in EMRA.

About this clonotype: Its antigen remains unidentified.

The chain couples TRBV19 to TRBJ1-1, with D maybe TRBD1 (6 bases). The sample consisted of PBMCs or a T cell subset sorted from them (not recorded which). This receptor was identified in an adult woman who had mild COVID-19 (a few samples of this study predate the infection). Cell type and time point are not known. The CDR3 spells CASSGQLNTEAFF. CDR3 bases: TGTGCCAGTAGTGGACAGCTAAACACTGAAGCTTTCTTT.